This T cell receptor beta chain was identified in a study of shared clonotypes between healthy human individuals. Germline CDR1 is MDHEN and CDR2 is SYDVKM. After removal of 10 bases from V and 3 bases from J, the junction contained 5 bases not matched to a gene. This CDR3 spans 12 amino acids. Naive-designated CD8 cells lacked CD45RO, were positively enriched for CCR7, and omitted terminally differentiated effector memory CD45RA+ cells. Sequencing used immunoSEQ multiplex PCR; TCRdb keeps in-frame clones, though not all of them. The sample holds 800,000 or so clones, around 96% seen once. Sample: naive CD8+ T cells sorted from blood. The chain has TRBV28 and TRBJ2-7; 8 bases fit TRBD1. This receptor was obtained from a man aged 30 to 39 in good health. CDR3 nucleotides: TGTGCCACCTCGGACAGGGTCTACGAGCAGTACTTC. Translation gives CATSDRVYEQYF.